Presented here are 20 T cell receptor beta chains from one specimen sequenced in a study of control samples from healthy donors and cancer patients. Sequencing used immunoSEQ multiplex PCR; TCRdb keeps in-frame clones, though not all of them. Among roughly 84,000 clones listed, roughly 91% were seen once. Sequenced: blood. These receptors all stem from a man aged 45-60 years in good health.

The rearrangement links TRBV5-1 to TRBJ1-1, with 9 positions matching TRBD1. Unmatched junction bases numbered 1, after V lost 1 base and J lost 3 bases. CDR1 is SGHRS, CDR2 YFSETQ, per germline. CDR3 length: 14 amino acids. CDR3 in amino acids: CASSLWTGDTEAFF. CDR3 nucleotide sequence: TGCGCCAGCAGCTTGTGGACAGGGGACACTGAAGCTTTCTTT.

The rearrangement uses TRBV10-3 and TRBJ1-5; D not resolved. Germline assignment: CDR1 ENHRY and CDR2 SYGVKD. V lost 0 bases and J 4 bases, leaving 10 bases between the germline ends. CDR3 size: 15 residues. The CDR3 here is CAISESWTDNQPQHF. CDR3 sequence (DNA): TGTGCCATCAGTGAGTCCTGGACGGATAATCAGCCCCAGCATTTT.

The V and J genes are TRBV7-2 and TRBJ1-2, with D maybe TRBD1 (5 bases). Germline V CDR1 and CDR2: SGHTA, FQGNSA. Deletions cut 2 bases from V and 2 bases from J, with 9 bases between. The CDR3 length is 14 residues. CDR3 loop: CASSLMAGNYGYTF. As DNA, the CDR3 is TGTGCCAGCAGCTTAATGGCAGGGAACTATGGCTACACCTTC.

This sequence joins TRBV19 and TRBJ1-1, with a tentative D call TRBD1 (5 bases). The germline gives CDR1 LNHDA, CDR2 SQIVND (reference sequence). The CDR3 is 14 residues long. The V gene lost 1 base and the J gene lost 4 bases, with 10 bases spanning the gap. The CDR3 DNA follows: TGTGCCAGTAGTATAGCTCTAACAGGCACTGAAGCTTTCTTT. As protein: CASSIALTGTEAFF.

V gene TRBV18 combines with J gene TRBJ1-1, with a tentative D call TRBD1 (5 bases). The CDR3 runs to 14 residues. Germline loops: CDR1 KGHSH, CDR2 LQKENI. V shed 5 bases and J shed 0 bases, with 10 bases lying between them. In nucleotides, the CDR3 is TGTGCCAGCTCAAAGACAGAGTTGAACACTGAAGCTTTCTTT. As protein: CASSKTELNTEAFF.

This sequence joins TRBV5-1 and TRBJ1-1, with 8 bases lining up with TRBD1. Germline trimming cut 3 bases from V and 1 base from J; bases unmatched to any gene: 5. This CDR3 comprises 15 residues. The germline V gene has CDR1 SGHRS and CDR2 YFSETQ. CDR3 DNA sequence: TGCGCCAGCAGCTCGGCCGGGACAGGGAACACTGAAGCTTTCTTT. Translated: CASSSAGTGNTEAFF.

J is TRBJ2-5 and V is TRBV6-2 or TRBV6-3; 7 bases fit TRBD1. The trim removed 2 bases at V and 1 base at J, leaving 4 bases unmatched. Germline V gene lookup returns CDR1 MNHEY and CDR2 SVGEGT. CDR3 size: 15 residues. The CDR3 protein is CASSYGQVTQETQYF. CDR3 DNA: TGTGCCAGCAGTTACGGACAGGTTACCCAAGAGACCCAGTACTTC.

V gene TRBV3-1 (or the pseudogene TRBV3-2) combines with J gene TRBJ1-4; no firm D call. The CDR3 sequence is 14 residues long. From germline, CDR1 is LGHDT and CDR2 YNNKEL (reference sequence). V was pared by 0 bases and J by 9 bases, with 11 bases between. CDR3 DNA: TGTGCCAGCAGCCAAGATTTGAGTAAGAAAAAACTGTTTTTT. Protein sequence: CASSQDLSKKKLFF.

V and J are TRBV27 and TRBJ1-1; weak D call: TRBD1 (5 bases). V was shortened by 2 bases and J by 4 bases, with 17 bases between the two germline ends. Germline CDR1 is MNHEY and CDR2 is SMNVEV (reference sequence). The CDR3 extends over 16 amino acids. CDR3: CASSLGDARGVTEAFF. CDR3 coding DNA: TGTGCCAGCAGTTTAGGGGACGCGAGAGGGGTCACTGAAGCTTTCTTT.

This clone was observed a single time. The chain couples TRBV5-1 to TRBJ1-3; the D gene is possibly TRBD1 (6 bases). This CDR3 is built from 15 residues. The germline V gene encodes CDR1 SGHRS and CDR2 YFSETQ. V was shortened by 6 bases and J by 0 bases, with 13 bases between the two germline ends. The CDR3 region has the DNA TGCGCCAGCATGATCTCGACAGGCTCTGGAAACACCATATATTTT. Its protein is CASMISTGSGNTIYF.

The chain combines TRBV18 with TRBJ1-2; D uncertain. The germline CDR1 and CDR2 sequences are KGHSH and LQKENI. V was trimmed by 4 bases and J by 1 base, leaving 19 bases between them. This CDR3 contains 17 residues. CDR3: CASSLESQEVLNYGYTF. Written as DNA, the CDR3 is TGTGCCAGCTCACTTGAATCTCAGGAGGTCCTTAACTATGGCTACACCTTC.

The chain couples TRBV5-1 to TRBJ2-3; possibly TRBD1 for D (6 bases). This CDR3 region has 17 residues. From germline, CDR1 is SGHRS and CDR2 YFSETQ. Trimming left V 0 bases short and J 2 bases short, with 16 bases between. The CDR3 sequence is CASSLGTGSRNTDTQYF. The CDR3 nucleotides read TGCGCCAGCAGCTTGGGAACAGGGTCCAGAAACACAGATACGCAGTATTTT.

The rearrangement links TRBV7-8 to TRBJ2-7, with 7 nucleotides matching TRBD1. This CDR3 is built from 14 residues. The ends lost 5 bases at V and 6 bases at J; junction bases unmatched: 10. Germline CDR1 SGHVS, CDR2 FQNEAQ. CDR3 amino acids: CASSPVRGFSEQYF. In DNA, the CDR3 is TGTGCCAGCAGCCCCGTCAGGGGGTTCAGCGAGCAGTACTTC. The full variable domain, rest sourced from reference TRBV7-8 and TRBJ2-7, is GAGVSQSPRYKVAKRGQDVALRCDPISGHVSLFWYQQALGQGPEFLTYFQNEAQLDKSGLPSDRFFAERPEGSVSTLKIQRTQQEDSAVYLCASSPVRGFSEQYFGPGTRLTVT.

The V and J genes are TRBV11-2 and TRBJ2-7, with a tentative D call TRBD2 (5 bases). The germline V and J ends were trimmed by 8 bases and 5 bases, with 16 bases remaining between them. The CDR3 consists of 13 residues. Germline assignment: CDR1 SGHAT and CDR2 FQNNGV. CDR3 sequence: CASRRLSSDEQYF. CDR3 bases: TGTGCCAGCCGCAGACTAAGCTCGGACGAGCAGTACTTC.

The rearrangement links TRBV5-1 to TRBJ1-1, with unresolved D. Germline V lookup: CDR1 SGHRS, CDR2 YFSETQ. There are 11 residues in the CDR3. V was pared by 2 bases and J by 6 bases, with 5 bases between. The DNA for the CDR3 is TGCGCCAGCAGCTTAGGTCCTGAAGCTTTCTTT. Amino acids: CASSLGPEAFF.

The chain employs TRBV7-9 and TRBJ2-5; 7 positions agree with TRBD2. This CDR3 is 14 amino acids long. The germline V gene has CDR1 SEHNR and CDR2 FQNEAQ (reference sequence). With V trimmed by 5 bases and J by 1 base, 4 bases remained unmatched. The CDR3 DNA follows: TGTGCCAGCAGCCGAGGGACTACCCAAGAGACCCAGTACTTC. Translated, it gives CASSRGTTQETQYF. The whole variable domain, remainder taken from reference TRBV7-9 and TRBJ2-5, is DTGVSQNPRHKITKRGQNVTFRCDPISEHNRLYWYRQTLGQGPEFLTYFQNEAQLEKSRLLSDRFSAERPKGSFSTLEIQRTEQGDSAMYLCASSRGTTQETQYFGPGTRLLVL.

V gene TRBV6-5 combines with J gene TRBJ2-1; D is ambiguous. Trimming took 10 bases from V and 5 from J, leaving 12 bases between them. There are 12 residues in the CDR3. The germline gives CDR1 MNHEY, CDR2 SVGAGI. The CDR3 DNA reads as TGTGCCATCAACGTCCATAACAATGAGCAGTTCTTC. It translates to CAINVHNNEQFF.

The CDR3 DNA reads as TGTGCCTGGAGTGTGACAGGGCTGAGAGATACGCAGTATTTT. Translation gives CAWSVTGLRDTQYF. The chain employs TRBV30 and TRBJ2-3; 7 nucleotides match TRBD1. Germline loops: CDR1 GTSNPN, CDR2 SVGIG (reference sequence). Trimming took 0 bases from V and 5 from J; bases not matched to a gene: 5. The CDR3 contains 14 residues.

This chain joins TRBV11-2 and TRBJ1-1, with a tentative D call TRBD1 (5 bases). Germline V gives CDR1 SGHAT, CDR2 FQNNGV. CDR3 size: 15 residues. Trimming removed 5 bases from V and 1 base from J, with 14 bases in between. CDR3: CASSINGAGNTEAFF. The CDR3 region has the DNA TGTGCCAGCAGCATTAACGGGGCCGGGAACACTGAAGCTTTCTTT.

This clone showed up just a few times. The chain joins TRBV21-1 to TRBJ1-6. TRBV21-1 is a listed pseudogene. The CDR3 covers 12 residues. Here the CDR3 DNA reads TGTACTCAAAGAGGTGTTGATTCACCCCTCCACTTT. It translates to CTQRGVDSPLHF.